The T cell receptor (beta chain) described here comes from a study of shared clonotypes between healthy human individuals. The protocol was immunoSEQ multiplex PCR, while the TCRdb copy is restricted to in-frame clones and leaves out a portion. The sample yields some 2 million clones, about 95% seen once. It was CD45RO-negative cells, positively selected for CCR7, that made up naive CD8 cells, with terminally differentiated effector memory CD45RA+ cells excluded. V was cut by 5 bases and J by 1 base, with 20 bases left in between. Germline-derived CDR1 and CDR2 are MDHEN and SYDVKM. The CDR3 totals 17 residues.

The source material was naive CD8+ T cells sorted from blood. The origin of this receptor is a man younger than 35 in good health. The rearrangement joins TRBV28 to TRBJ1-2, with D perhaps TRBD1 (6 bases). CDR3 residues: CASSPLRSLQGNYGYTF. The CDR3 bases are TGTGCCAGCAGTCCTCTAAGATCGTTACAGGGTAACTATGGCTACACCTTC.